Below, one T cell receptor beta chain is given with its context. This sample was included in a study of cytomegalovirus exposure and HLA in healthy donors. Germline V lookup: CDR1 SGDLS, CDR2 YYNGEE. This CDR3 contains 12 residues. Trimming removed 3 bases from V and 3 bases from J, with 7 bases in between. This PCR relied on a set of 60 Vbeta primers and 13 Jbeta primers. TCRdb's table, derived via immunoSEQ multiplex PCR, lists solely in-frame clones and lacks some. Of nearly 110,000 clones listed, less than 85% are singletons. The source is a man aged 18-30 years in good health and CMV-seronegative. Sequenced material: PBMCs. The chain links TRBV9 to TRBJ2-7; D may be TRBD2 (5 bases). CDR3 DNA: TGTGCCAGCAGCGGCCGGGACTACGAGCAGTACTTC. This codes for CASSGRDYEQYF.